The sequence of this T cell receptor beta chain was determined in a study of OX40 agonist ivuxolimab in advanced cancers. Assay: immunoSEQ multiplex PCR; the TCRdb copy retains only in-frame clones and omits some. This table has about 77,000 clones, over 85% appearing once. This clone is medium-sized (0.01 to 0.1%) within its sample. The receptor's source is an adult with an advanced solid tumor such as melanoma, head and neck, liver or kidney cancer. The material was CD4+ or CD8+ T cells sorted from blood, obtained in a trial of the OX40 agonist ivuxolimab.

The CDR3 bases are TGTGCCAGCAGTGTCGCAAGCGGCACTGAAGCTTTCTTT. Its protein is CASSVASGTEAFF. This chain connects TRBV6-1 to TRBJ1-1, with D hard to call. The CDR3 sequence is 13 residues long. The V end was cut by 4 bases, the J end by 4 bases, with 10 bases between. Germline loops: CDR1 MNHNS, CDR2 SASEGT.